This is a list of T cell receptor beta chains from one sample in a study of regulatory T cells in long-lasting Graves disease. MiXCR, run by TCRdb on the multiplex PCR reads, gives a single entry per CDR3 protein. The profile covers 350,000 to 550,000 distinct CDR3 sequences, with roughly 17% appearing a single time and around 23% taken by the ten largest. These data also featured in a second study, about T cells in Graves' hyperthyroidism and ophthalmopathy.

Sequenced material: peripheral blood mononuclear cells (PBMCs), taken at new diagnosis, from a patient treated with antithyroid drugs. These receptors were collected from a woman between 18 and 29 years old with Graves disease. The CDR3 runs from the conserved cysteine through the conserved F or W. A D gene is named only where the DNA matches it firmly. Clone size is given for some rows only: seen once, a few or many times, or a class if the clone is expanded.

TRBJ2-5 TRBD2 NA TRBV7-2 TGTGCCAGCAGCCCAGGCAGGGCGGGAGGTGCGGAGACCCAGTACTTC CASSPGRAGGAETQYF
TRBJ1-5 NA many TRBV7-6 TGTGCCAGCAGCTCTGGAGGGACGGATCAGCCCCAGCATTTT CASSSGGTDQPQHF
TRBJ2-3 NA NA TRBV4-3 TGCGCCAGCAGCCAAGATTCGGCCTTAACCGGGCAGGCGAGCACAGATACGCAGTATTTT CASSQDSALTGQASTDTQYF
TRBJ2-7 NA NA TRBV6-2/TRBV6-3 TGTGCCAGCAGCACCCGTGCAGGGATTCCACACGCCTACGAGCAGTACTTC CASSTRAGIPHAYEQYF
TRBJ1-6 NA NA TRBV7-6 TGTGCCAGCAGCTTAAACGGACAGTTTACCTCACCCCTCCACTTT CASSLNGQFTSPLHF
TRBJ1-6 NA many TRBV28 TGTGCCAGCAGTTCAACGGACAGTGATTGGGATAATTCACCCCTCCACTTT CASSSTDSDWDNSPLHF
TRBJ2-2 NA few TRBV10-3 TGTGCCATCAGCTCCGAAGGGCTTTATACCGGGGAGCTGTTTTTT CAISSEGLYTGELFF
TRBJ1-2 TRBD1 NA TRBV12-3/TRBV12-4 TGTGCCAGCAGTTTAGAGACAGGGCACGGCTACACCTTC CASSLETGHGYTF
TRBJ1-2 NA NA TRBV5-1 TGCGCCAGCAGCTTGGAGGGCCCTAGGAGCTATGGCTACACCTTC CASSLEGPRSYGYTF
TRBJ2-3 NA many TRBV30 TGTGCCTGGACCCTAGACTACACAGATACGCAGTATTTT CAWTLDYTDTQYF
TRBJ2-3 TRBD2 few TRBV7-2 TGTGCCAGCAGCACCGGGACTAGCGGGTTGGATACGCAGTATTTT CASSTGTSGLDTQYF
TRBJ2-7 NA many TRBV28 TGTGCCAGCAGTTTACCCCACAGGGCCGAGCAGTACTTC CASSLPHRAEQYF
TRBJ2-7 TRBD2 many TRBV2 TGTGCCAGCAGAAAGAATAGCGGGAGGTACCCCTACGAGCAGTACTTC CASRKNSGRYPYEQYF
TRBJ2-3 TRBD2 many TRBV12-3/TRBV12-4 TGTGCCAGCAGTCCCCGACTAGCGGGAGAGGAGAGGGATACGCAGTATTTT CASSPRLAGEERDTQYF
TRBJ2-7 TRBD2 NA TRBV6-5 TGTGCCAGCAGTTACAAACAGGGACTAGCGGGAGCACGGTACTTC CASSYKQGLAGARYF
TRBJ1-4 TRBD1 few TRBV4-1 TGCGCCAGCAGCAAGGGACAGGGACCGAATGAAAAACTGTTTTTT CASSKGQGPNEKLFF
TRBJ2-1 TRBD2 NA TRBV13 TGTGCCAGCAGCCAAACGCATAGCGGGAGCAATGAGCAGTTCTTC CASSQTHSGSNEQFF
TRBJ2-5 NA many TRBV29-1 TGCAGCGTTGGGGGGGTCGGGGGCGGACAAGAGACCCAGTACTTC CSVGGVGGGQETQYF
TRBJ2-7 NA many TRBV6-5 TGTGCCAGCAGTTACTCGATTCAGTTAACCTACGAGCAGTACTTC CASSYSIQLTYEQYF
TRBJ2-5 TRBD2 NA TRBV20-1 TGCAGTGCTAGACTAGCGGGAGGGGTCCAAGAGACCCAGTACTTC CSARLAGGVQETQYF
TRBJ2-1 TRBD1 many TRBV14 TGTGCCAGCAGTAACAGACCGGGACAGGGAACCAATGAGCAGTTCTTC CASSNRPGQGTNEQFF